This entry concerns a single T cell receptor beta chain. Germline V gene lookup returns CDR1 LNHDA and CDR2 SQIVND (reference sequence). Between the trimmed V and J ends, which lost 7 bases and 9 bases, there was a span of 13 bases. CDR3 length: 13 residues. From RNA transcripts, TCR beta CDR3 regions were amplified. The TCR CDR3 first-round RT-PCR relied on the HTBI primer set. TCRdb recomputed calls from the multiplex PCR reads with MiXCR, one row per CDR3 protein. The repertoire holds tens of thousands of distinct CDR3 sequences, with under 55% as singletons. This sample is drawn from a study of T cells in Graves' hyperthyroidism and ophthalmopathy.

This clonotype originated in a woman in her twenties or thirties with Graves' hyperthyroidism. Material for sequencing was blood. The chain uses TRBV19 and TRBJ1-6, with a tentative D call TRBD1 (6 bases). As DNA, the CDR3 is TGTGCCAGTAAACCGGACAGCGGTTCACCCCTCCACTTT. Encoded protein: CASKPDSGSPLHF.